Described below is a single TCR beta chain sequence and its context. There are a few counts of this clone. Its antigen specificity is not known. Nothing much larger sits one base from this clone, and base qualities are not available. The data were taken from a study of metastatic and nonmetastatic thyroid tumors (dated by TCRdb to about 2020). As for the study more broadly: For patients with malignant and with benign thyroid disease, the researchers compared repertoires between peripheral blood samples and tumor or nodule tissue samples. Beyond this particular receptor, the publication reports: TCR beta diversity was reported as significantly higher in malignant tumors than in benign nodules, in both blood and tumor samples.

The CDR3 holds 15 amino acids from the cysteine to the phenylalanine. Solely the CDR3 DNA is kept, with 45 bases framed from the first base. The germline V gene (reference sequence) gives CDR1 as LNHDA and CDR2 as SQIVND. V gives up 1 base and J gives up 0 bases, and the segment between their germline ends measures 10 bases. None of the patients had been given any treatment before thyroid surgery. Using T-cell receptor beta sequencing, the researchers looked back retrospectively at clinical samples from patients, gathered between about 2012 and 2019. The library was prepared using PCR. Sequencing was carried out with an Illumina HiSeq 4000. High-throughput sequencing was used to profile the CDR3 region of the TCR beta-chain in every patient. From the authors' description of their analysis: A classifier to discriminate distant-metastatic papillary thyroid cancer patients was built from CDR3 differences across clinicopathological groups. Repertoire diversity was assessed with the Shannon index, and tumor-blood repertoire similarity with the Morisita-Horn index. TCRdb redid the processing of the public reads, applying fastp at Q25 and MiXCR, and retained in-frame beta chains. The V and J calls were determined by TCRdb, not by the authors. A total of a few thousand clones appear in this sample, 22% of them only once. The ten largest clones add up to roughly 22% of the sample.

This clonotype was obtained from a male donor with papillary thyroid cancer or a benign thyroid nodule (not recorded which). Some clones in this sample may be carry-over from other donors' samples. Rearrangement joined TRBV19 to TRBJ2-7, and possibly TRBD2, on 5 matching bases. Sequencing was carried out using tumor tissue. The DNA is TGTGCCAGTAGTATAGGGGAGCCCAGCTCCTACGAGCAGTACTTC. It translates as CASSIGEPSSYEQYF.